This TCR beta chain was sequenced during a study of glioma-infiltrating T cells after dendritic cell vaccination. The study's findings and limits: Longer survival after dendritic cell vaccination followed higher pretreatment TIL content.

V was cut by 2 bases and J by 2 bases, with 7 bases left in between. Germline loops: CDR1 ENHRY, CDR2 SYGVKD. The CDR3 consists of 13 residues. Time point reported: after dendritic cell vaccination, including at tumor progression/relapse. Fresh-frozen tumor tissue and more than two years of survival data were available for all. A remark on this clone: Its target is unknown.

The data were produced by immunoSEQ multiplex PCR, yet TCRdb's version contains in-frame clones alone and is incomplete. This table has 90,000 to 110,000 clones, around 90% appearing once. The source of this sequence is a human donor with glioblastoma. The material was blood, obtained after dendritic cell vaccination. The J gene is TRBJ2-7, the V gene TRBV10-3; no clear D. CDR3 DNA sequence: TGTGCCATCAGTGAGGCAGGAACCTACGAGCAGTACTTC. Encoded protein: CAISEAGTYEQYF.